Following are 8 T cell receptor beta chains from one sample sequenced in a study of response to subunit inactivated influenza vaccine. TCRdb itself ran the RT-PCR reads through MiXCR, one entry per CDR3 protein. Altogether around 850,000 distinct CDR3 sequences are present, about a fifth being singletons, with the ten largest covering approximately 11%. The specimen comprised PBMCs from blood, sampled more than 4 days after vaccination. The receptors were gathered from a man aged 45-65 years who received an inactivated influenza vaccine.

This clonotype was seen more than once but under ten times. CDR3 DNA sequence: TGCAGCGTCCATAGCGGGGACTACAATGAGCAGTTCTTC. It translates to CSVHSGDYNEQFF. The chain is built from TRBV29-1 and TRBJ2-1; 8 bases are shared with TRBD2. The germline V gene has CDR1 SQVTM and CDR2 ANQGSEA. J was trimmed by 3 bases and V by 6 bases; bases with no gene match: 4. This CDR3 contains 13 residues.

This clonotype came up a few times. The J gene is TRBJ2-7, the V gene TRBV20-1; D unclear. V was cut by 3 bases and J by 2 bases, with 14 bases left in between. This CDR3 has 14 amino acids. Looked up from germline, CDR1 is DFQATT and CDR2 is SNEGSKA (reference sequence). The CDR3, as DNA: TGCAGTGCTAGTTCGCAGATTTTGACCTACGAGCAGTACTTC. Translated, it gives CSASSQILTYEQYF.

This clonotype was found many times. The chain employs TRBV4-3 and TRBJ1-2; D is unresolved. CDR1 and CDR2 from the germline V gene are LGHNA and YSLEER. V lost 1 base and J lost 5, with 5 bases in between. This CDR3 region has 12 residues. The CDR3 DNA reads TGCGCCAGCAGCCAAGCGGGTTATGGCTACACCTTC. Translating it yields CASSQAGYGYTF.

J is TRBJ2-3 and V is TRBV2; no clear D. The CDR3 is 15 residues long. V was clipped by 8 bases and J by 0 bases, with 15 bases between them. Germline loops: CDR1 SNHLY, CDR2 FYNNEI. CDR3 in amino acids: CASGNLAGSTDTQYF. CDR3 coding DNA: TGTGCCAGCGGCAACCTGGCTGGTAGCACAGATACGCAGTATTTT.

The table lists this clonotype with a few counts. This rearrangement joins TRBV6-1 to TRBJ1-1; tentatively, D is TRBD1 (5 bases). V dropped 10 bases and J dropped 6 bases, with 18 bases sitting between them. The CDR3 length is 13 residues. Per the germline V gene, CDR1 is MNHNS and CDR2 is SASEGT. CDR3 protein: CATLRTNGAEAFF. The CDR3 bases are TGTGCCACCCTACGGACAAACGGGGCTGAAGCTTTCTTT.

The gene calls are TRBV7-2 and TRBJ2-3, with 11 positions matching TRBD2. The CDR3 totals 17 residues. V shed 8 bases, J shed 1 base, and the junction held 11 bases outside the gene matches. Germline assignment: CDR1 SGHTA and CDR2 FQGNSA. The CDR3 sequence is CASGRGTSGSGTDTQYF. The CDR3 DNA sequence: TGTGCCAGCGGGAGGGGCACTAGCGGGAGTGGCACAGATACGCAGTATTTT.

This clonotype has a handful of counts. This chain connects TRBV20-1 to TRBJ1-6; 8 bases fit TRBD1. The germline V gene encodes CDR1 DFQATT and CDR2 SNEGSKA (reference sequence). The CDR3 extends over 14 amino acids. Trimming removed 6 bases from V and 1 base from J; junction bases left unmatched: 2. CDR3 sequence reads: CSATGGSYNSPLHF. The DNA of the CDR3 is TGCAGTGCCACAGGGGGGTCCTATAATTCACCCCTCCACTTT.

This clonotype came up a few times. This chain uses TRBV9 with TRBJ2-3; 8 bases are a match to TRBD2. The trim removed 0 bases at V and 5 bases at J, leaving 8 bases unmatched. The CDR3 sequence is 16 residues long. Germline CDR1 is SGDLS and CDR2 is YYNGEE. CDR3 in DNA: TGTGCCAGCAGCGTAGCGGGAGGGCTTTCAGGAGATACGCAGTATTTT. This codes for CASSVAGGLSGDTQYF.